These 9 T cell receptor beta chains came from one sample sequenced in a study of blood T cell repertoires in COVID-19. Assay: immunoSEQ multiplex PCR; the TCRdb copy retains only in-frame clones and omits some. The profile shows about 60,000 clones, approximately 83% of them singletons. The specimen was peripheral blood. These receptors were collected from a man aged 50 to 59 with COVID-19, enrolled during active disease.

The chain has TRBV6-5 and TRBJ1-4, with D uncertain. CDR3 length equals 12 residues. Trimming stripped 5 bases from V and 8 bases from J, with 9 bases between. Germline CDR1 is MNHEY and CDR2 is SVGAGI. The CDR3 nucleotides are TGTGCCAGCAGTCCCTTTGTGGAAAAACTGTTTTTT. It translates to CASSPFVEKLFF.

The genes are TRBV2 and TRBJ1-5; D ambiguous. This CDR3 comprises 13 residues. The V gene's germline CDR1 is SNHLY and CDR2 FYNNEI. Trimming removed 7 bases from V and 7 bases from J, with 14 bases in between. The CDR3 spells CASTERGKQPQHF. As DNA, the CDR3 is TGTGCCAGCACCGAACGGGGTAAGCAGCCCCAGCATTTT.

V is TRBV2 and J is TRBJ2-7, with TRBD1 as a possible D gene (5 bases). Per germline, CDR1 SNHLY and CDR2 FYNNEI. V was cut by 7 bases and J by 5 bases, with 12 bases left in between. The CDR3 consists of 12 residues. The CDR3 DNA reads as TGTGCCAGCACGCAGGGTCCCCACGAGCAGTACTTC. It is translated as CASTQGPHEQYF. Full variable domain (remainder filled in from reference TRBV2 and TRBJ2-7): EPEVTQTPSHQVTQMGQEVILRCVPISNHLYFYWYRQILGQKVEFLVSFYNNEISEKSEIFDDQFSVERPDGSNFTLKIRSTKLEDSAMYFCASTQGPHEQYFGPGTRLTVT.

The J gene is TRBJ1-5, the V gene TRBV7-8; D gene unclear. V was trimmed by 2 bases and J by 0 bases, leaving 11 bases between them. This CDR3 comprises 16 residues. Germline V CDR1 and CDR2: SGHVS, FQNEAQ. The CDR3 DNA reads as TGTGCCAGCAGCTTACTGGCGGTACATAGCAATCAGCCCCAGCATTTT. Translating it yields CASSLLAVHSNQPQHF. The full variable domain, with the rest looked up from reference TRBV7-8 and TRBJ1-5, is GAGVSQSPRYKVAKRGQDVALRCDPISGHVSLFWYQQALGQGPEFLTYFQNEAQLDKSGLPSDRFFAERPEGSVSTLKIQRTQQEDSAVYLCASSLLAVHSNQPQHFGDGTRLSIL.

This chain joins TRBV2 and TRBJ1-5; D remains unclear. The CDR3 is made up of 12 amino acids. Deletions cut 3 bases from V and 7 bases from J, with 7 bases between. The germline V gene encodes CDR1 SNHLY and CDR2 FYNNEI. CDR3 in DNA: TGTGCCAGCAGTGACCGTAGACAGCCCCAGCATTTT. Protein sequence: CASSDRRQPQHF.

The chain is built from TRBV6-1 and TRBJ1-5, with D unresolved. V gave up 1 base and J gave up 0 bases, with 10 bases separating them. CDR3 length: 16 residues. In germline, CDR1 is MNHNS, CDR2 SASEGT. The CDR3 spells CASSEVGSYSNQPQHF. CDR3 in DNA: TGTGCCAGCAGTGAAGTTGGGAGTTATAGCAATCAGCCCCAGCATTTT.

This clone was seen only once. The rearrangement uses TRBV10-3 and TRBJ1-4; 9 nucleotides agree with TRBD1. This CDR3 comprises 14 residues. The germline V gene encodes CDR1 ENHRY and CDR2 SYGVKD. V lost 4 bases to trimming and J lost 5 bases; unmatched junction nucleotides: 2. CDR3 sequence: CAISADRGNEKLFF. As DNA, the CDR3 is TGTGCCATCAGTGCGGACAGGGGAAATGAAAAACTGTTTTTT.

The CDR3, as DNA: TGTGCCAGCAGCTCGCGTGTATCTTCGGCTGAAGCTTTCTTT. This encodes CASSSRVSSAEAFF. J is TRBJ1-1 and V is TRBV7-8, with no clear D. Looked up from germline, CDR1 is SGHVS and CDR2 is FQNEAQ. Trimming shortened V by 4 bases and J by 6 bases, and 15 bases separated the two germline ends. The CDR3 length is 14 residues. Drawing the rest from reference TRBV7-8 and TRBJ1-1, the complete variable domain is GAGVSQSPRYKVAKRGQDVALRCDPISGHVSLFWYQQALGQGPEFLTYFQNEAQLDKSGLPSDRFFAERPEGSVSTLKIQRTQQEDSAVYLCASSSRVSSAEAFFGQGTRLTVV.

This clone has a single count. The chain uses TRBV6-6 and TRBJ1-6; tentatively, D is TRBD1 (5 bases). Trimming shortened V by 5 bases and J by 7 bases, and 9 bases separated the two germline ends. The CDR3 sequence is 13 residues long. CDR1 MNHNY and CDR2 SVGAGI come from the germline V gene (reference sequence). In DNA form, the CDR3 reads TGTGCCAGCAGTCCCCGGACAAATTCACCCCTCCACTTT. Encoded protein: CASSPRTNSPLHF.